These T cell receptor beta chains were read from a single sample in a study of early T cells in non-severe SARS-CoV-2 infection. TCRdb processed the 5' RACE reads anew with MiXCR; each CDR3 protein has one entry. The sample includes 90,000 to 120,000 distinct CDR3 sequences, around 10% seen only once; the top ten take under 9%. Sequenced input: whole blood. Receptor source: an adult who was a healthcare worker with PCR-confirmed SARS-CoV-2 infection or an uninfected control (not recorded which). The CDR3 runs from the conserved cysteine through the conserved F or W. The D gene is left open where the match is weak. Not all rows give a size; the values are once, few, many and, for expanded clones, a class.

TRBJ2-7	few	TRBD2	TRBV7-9	CASSSLAEAYEQYF	TGTGCCAGCAGCTCACTAGCGGAAGCCTACGAGCAGTACTTC
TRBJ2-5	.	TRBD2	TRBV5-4	CASSRTSGRGETQYF	TGTGCCAGCAGTCGGACTAGCGGGAGGGGGGAGACCCAGTACTTC
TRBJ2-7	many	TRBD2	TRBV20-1	CSARGERDWEQYF	TGCAGTGCTAGAGGAGAGCGGGACTGGGAGCAGTACTTC
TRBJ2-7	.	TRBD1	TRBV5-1	CASSFGGTGSYEQYF	TGCGCCAGCAGCTTCGGCGGGACAGGGTCCTACGAGCAGTACTTC
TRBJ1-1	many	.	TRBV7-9	CASSLPGTGENTEAFF	TGTGCCAGCAGCTTACCAGGGACGGGGGAGAACACTGAAGCTTTCTTT
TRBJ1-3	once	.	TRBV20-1	CSARDQLGSLNTIYF	TGCAGTGCTAGAGATCAGTTGGGGAGTCTGAACACCATATATTTT
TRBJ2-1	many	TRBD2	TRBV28	CASVPRDYKHNEQFF	TGTGCCAGCGTACCCCGGGACTATAAGCACAATGAGCAGTTCTTC
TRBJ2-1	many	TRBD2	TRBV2	CASSVRTSGRVSSYNEQFF	TGTGCCAGCAGTGTAAGGACTAGCGGGAGGGTAAGCTCCTACAATGAGCAGTTCTTC
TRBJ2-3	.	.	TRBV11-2	CASSLDPDDTQYF	TGTGCCAGCAGCTTAGATCCAGACGATACGCAGTATTTT
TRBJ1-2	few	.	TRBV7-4	CASRFAGAYGYTF	TGTGCCAGCAGGTTCGCAGGTGCCTATGGCTACACCTTC
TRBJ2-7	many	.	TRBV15	CATSRDPGVSYEQYF	TGTGCCACCAGCAGAGATCCTGGCGTCTCCTACGAGCAGTACTTC
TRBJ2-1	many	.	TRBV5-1	CASRGRGSFTASNEQFF	TGCGCCAGCAGGGGACGCGGGTCCTTCACGGCAAGCAATGAGCAGTTCTTC
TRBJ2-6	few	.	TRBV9	CASSVGANHLSGANVLTF	TGTGCCAGCAGCGTAGGAGCGAACCACCTCTCTGGGGCCAACGTCCTGACTTTC
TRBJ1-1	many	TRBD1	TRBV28	CASSPSGTGVATEAFF	TGTGCCAGCAGCCCATCCGGGACAGGCGTCGCCACTGAAGCTTTCTTT
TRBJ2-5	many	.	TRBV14	CASSPALGLETQYF	TGTGCCAGCAGCCCGGCTCTAGGGCTGGAGACCCAGTACTTC
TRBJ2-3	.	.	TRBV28	CASSSSLSHTQYF	TGTGCCAGCAGTTCAAGTTTGAGTCATACGCAGTATTTT
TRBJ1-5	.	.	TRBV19	CASSMSRQPQHF	TGTGCCAGTAGTATGTCGAGACAGCCCCAGCATTTT
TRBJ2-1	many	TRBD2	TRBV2	CASREGTSGDNEQFF	TGTGCCAGCAGGGAAGGGACTAGCGGGGACAATGAGCAGTTCTTC
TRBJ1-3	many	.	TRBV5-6	CASSLGGGNTIYF	TGTGCCAGCAGCTTGGGTGGTGGAAACACCATATATTTT
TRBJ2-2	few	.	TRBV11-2	CASSLVSGVGELFF	TGTGCCAGCAGCTTAGTGTCGGGAGTCGGGGAGCTGTTTTTT
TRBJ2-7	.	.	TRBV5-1	CASSLVGPPNEQYF	TGCGCCAGCAGCTTGGTGGGGCCCCCAAACGAGCAGTACTTC
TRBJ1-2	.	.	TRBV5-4	CASSSKTRTNYGYTF	TGTGCCAGCAGCTCCAAGACCAGGACTAACTATGGCTACACCTTC
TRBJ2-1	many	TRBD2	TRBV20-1	CSARGLAQDHEQFF	TGCAGTGCTAGAGGACTAGCACAGGACCATGAGCAGTTCTTC
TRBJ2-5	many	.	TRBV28	CASSLYNSKTQYF	TGTGCCAGCAGTTTATACAATAGCAAGACCCAGTACTTC
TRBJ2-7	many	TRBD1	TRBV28	CASSYVTDRGVEYEQYF	TGTGCCAGCAGTTACGTAACAGACAGGGGGGTAGAATACGAGCAGTACTTC
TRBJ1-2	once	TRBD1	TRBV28	CASSPDRGKIYGYTF	TGTGCCAGCAGTCCTGACAGGGGGAAGATCTATGGCTACACCTTC
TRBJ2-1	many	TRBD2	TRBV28	CASSAPSASGIWQEQFF	TGTGCCAGCAGTGCCCCTAGCGCTAGCGGGATTTGGCAGGAGCAGTTCTTC
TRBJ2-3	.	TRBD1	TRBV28	CASSGLTGSTDTQYF	TGTGCCAGCAGTGGACTGACAGGGAGCACAGATACGCAGTATTTT
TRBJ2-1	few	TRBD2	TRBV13	CASSFGAGLAGTPNNEQFF	TGTGCCAGCAGCTTTGGGGCGGGACTAGCGGGAACTCCGAACAATGAGCAGTTCTTC
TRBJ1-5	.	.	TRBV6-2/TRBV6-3	CASSYGSGSNQPQHF	TGTGCCAGCAGTTACGGGAGCGGTAGCAATCAGCCCCAGCATTTT
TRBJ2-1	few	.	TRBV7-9	CASSLDQMYNEQFF	TGTGCCAGCAGCTTAGACCAGATGTACAATGAGCAGTTCTTC
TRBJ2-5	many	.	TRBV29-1	CSVEETQYF	TGCAGCGTTGAAGAGACCCAGTACTTC
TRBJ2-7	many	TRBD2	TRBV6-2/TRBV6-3	CASSYSPSGVPYEQYF	TGTGCCAGCAGTTACTCGCCTAGCGGAGTCCCCTACGAGCAGTACTTC
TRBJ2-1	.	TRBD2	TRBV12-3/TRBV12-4	CASSLVPTGGPVVF	TGTGCCAGCAGTTTAGTCCCCACGGGAGGGCCAGTCGTCTTC
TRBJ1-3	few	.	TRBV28	CASSPGQGKGNTIYF	TGTGCCAGCAGCCCAGGCCAGGGGAAAGGGAACACCATATATTTT
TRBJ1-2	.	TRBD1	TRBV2	CASSGQGQFYGYTF	TGTGCCAGCAGCGGACAGGGCCAGTTCTATGGCTACACCTTC
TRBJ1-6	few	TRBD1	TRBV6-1	CASSEARTGAYNSPLHF	TGTGCCAGCAGTGAAGCCAGGACAGGGGCCTATAATTCACCCCTCCACTTT